The 21 T cell receptor beta chains given below trace back to one sample, sequenced in a study of Graves' ophthalmopathy and Graves' hyperthyroidism. As the template, RNA transcripts were used to amplify TCR beta CDR3 regions. HTBI primers were employed in first-round RT-PCR, then a second-round multiplex PCR followed. TCRdb reprocessed the multiplex PCR reads via MiXCR and lists one record per CDR3 protein. The table includes roughly 1.1 million distinct CDR3 sequences, less than 45% detected once. The sample taken for sequencing was peripheral blood or thyroid tissue (not recorded which). These receptors all come from an adult man with Graves' hyperthyroidism.

This chain connects TRBV9 to TRBJ1-3; D gene unclear. V shed 3 bases and J shed 0 bases, with 16 bases lying between them. This CDR3 comprises 17 residues. Looked up from germline, CDR1 is SGDLS and CDR2 is YYNGEE. CDR3 nucleotides: TGTGCCAGCAGCGCGGGCAGACCGCGGGTCTCTGGAAACACCATATATTTT. Its translation: CASSAGRPRVSGNTIYF.

This clonotype was seen a handful of times. This chain links TRBV14 with TRBJ2-6; D gene unclear. V shed 1 base and J shed 0 bases, with 13 bases lying between them. Germline V lookup: CDR1 SGHDN, CDR2 FVKESK. CDR3 size: 18 residues. In DNA, the CDR3 is TGTGCCAGCAGCCAAGTAATAGGCTTGGGCTCTGGGGCCAACGTCCTGACTTTC. Protein: CASSQVIGLGSGANVLTF.

V and J are TRBV11-2 and TRBJ2-5, with 8 bases aligning to TRBD1. The CDR3 has 12 residues. V trimming: 8 bases; J trimming: 2 bases; junction bases outside the gene matches: 1. The V gene's germline CDR1 is SGHAT and CDR2 FQNNGV. CDR3 region: CASWTGQETQYF. CDR3 in DNA: TGTGCCAGCTGGACAGGGCAAGAGACCCAGTACTTC.

In the case of this clonotype: Just one base apart from a much larger clone, this may be a read error. The gene calls are TRBV25-1 and TRBJ1-2; D is uncertain. Trimming stripped 6 bases from V and 7 bases from J, with 21 bases between. The germline CDR1 and CDR2 sequences are MGHDK and SYGVNS. The CDR3 contains 15 residues. The CDR3 protein is CASSLYTFIDCGYTF. The CDR3 bases are TGTGCCAGCAGCTTGTACACCTTTATTGACTGTGGCTACACCTTC.

This clonotype was detected many times. The chain employs TRBV7-2 and TRBJ1-2; D unclear. CDR3 length: 13 residues. The germline gives CDR1 SGHTA, CDR2 FQGNSA. V was shortened by 5 bases and J by 3 bases, with 10 bases between the two germline ends. In DNA, the CDR3 is TGTGCCAGCAGCCCCCATTCGGACTATGGCTACACCTTC. The encoded protein is CASSPHSDYGYTF.

This clonotype was detected many times. The J gene is TRBJ2-7, the V gene TRBV19; the D call may be TRBD1 or TRBD2 (5 bases each). CDR1 is LNHDA, CDR2 SQIVND, per germline (reference sequence). V gave up 5 bases and J gave up 2 bases, with 16 bases separating them. This CDR3 is built from 15 residues. DNA for the CDR3: TGTGCCAGTAGTTTCGAGAGGGGAACTGCCTACGAGCAGTACTTC. This gives the protein CASSFERGTAYEQYF.

The V gene is TRBV2, the J gene TRBJ2-7; D is ambiguous. The germline CDR1 and CDR2 sequences are SNHLY and FYNNEI. This CDR3 has 13 residues. V lost 7 bases to trimming and J lost 2 bases, with 12 bases between them. DNA for the CDR3: TGTGCCAGCAAGGCAGGTTACACCTACGAGCAGTACTTC. Translating it yields CASKAGYTYEQYF.

In its sample, this clonotype was seen a few times. V usage is TRBV7-2 and J usage is TRBJ2-5; 11 nucleotides agree with TRBD1. Germline trimming cut 5 bases from V and 1 base from J; bases unmatched to any gene: 6. Per germline, CDR1 SGHTA and CDR2 FQGNSA. The CDR3 has 16 residues. The CDR3 sequence: CASSQGTGGSQETQYF. The CDR3 bases are TGTGCCAGCAGCCAGGGGACAGGGGGGTCCCAAGAGACCCAGTACTTC.

V is TRBV7-2 and J is TRBJ1-2; D is perhaps TRBD1 (6 bases). Germline V lookup: CDR1 SGHTA, CDR2 FQGNSA. The CDR3 is 16 residues long. V was cut by 5 bases and J by 4 bases, with 20 bases left in between. Here the CDR3 reads CASSTGAGDAGYGYTF. The CDR3 nucleotides read TGTGCCAGCAGCACCGGGGCAGGGGACGCCGGCTATGGCTACACCTTC.

As for this clonotype: Possible read error: a much larger clone is one base away. J is TRBJ2-7 and V is TRBV7-9; the D gene is possibly TRBD2 (5 bases). The length of the CDR3 is 12 residues. Looked up from germline, CDR1 is SEHNR and CDR2 is FQNEAQ (reference sequence). CDR3 DNA sequence: TGTGCCAGCAGCACCACCGACTACGGGCAGTACTTC. Amino acids: CASSTTDYGQYF.

This clonotype was observed at least ten times. The V and J genes are TRBV2 and TRBJ2-5; D gene ambiguous. The CDR3 is 15 amino acids. V was shortened by 4 bases and J by 1 base, with 13 bases between the two germline ends. CDR1 and CDR2 (germline): SNHLY, FYNNEI. Written as DNA, the CDR3 is TGTGCCAGCAGTGCCCCCTGGGTGACCCAAGAGACCCAGTACTTC. It codes for CASSAPWVTQETQYF.

This clonotype was recorded many times. The rearrangement joins TRBV20-1 to TRBJ1-4; D remains ambiguous. V was trimmed by 6 bases and J by 0 bases, leaving 14 bases between them. Germline CDR1 and CDR2: DFQATT and SNEGSKA (reference sequence). This CDR3 has 15 residues. CDR3 residues: CSADGREATNEKLFF. In DNA, the CDR3 is TGCAGTGCCGACGGGAGAGAAGCAACTAATGAAAAACTGTTTTTT.

The chain employs TRBV5-1 and TRBJ2-5; 8 bases line up with TRBD1. Germline trimming cut 3 bases from V and 4 bases from J; bases unmatched to any gene: 5. This CDR3 comprises 14 residues. Germline loops: CDR1 SGHRS, CDR2 YFSETQ. The CDR3 DNA is TGCGCCAGCAGCTGGACAGGGACAGGAGAGACCCAGTACTTC. This gives the protein CASSWTGTGETQYF.

J is TRBJ1-5 and V is TRBV2, with D hard to call. V was cut by 0 bases and J by 0 bases, with 6 bases left in between. The CDR3 spans 15 residues. Per the germline V gene, CDR1 is SNHLY and CDR2 is FYNNEI. Here the CDR3 DNA reads TGTGCCAGCAGTGAAGCGGGGTTTAGCAATCAGCCCCAGCATTTT. Protein sequence: CASSEAGFSNQPQHF. Together with reference TRBV2 and TRBJ1-5, the CDR3 gives the full variable domain: EPEVTQTPSHQVTQMGQEVILRCVPISNHLYFYWYRQILGQKVEFLVSFYNNEISEKSEIFDDQFSVERPDGSNFTLKIRSTKLEDSAMYFCASSEAGFSNQPQHFGDGTRLSIL.

This clonotype appeared once. The rearrangement links TRBV7-2 to TRBJ2-5; 7 bases are shared with TRBD1. Trimming cost V 1 base and J 5 bases; bases outside gene matches: 7. Germline V gene data show CDR1 as SGHTA and CDR2 as FQGNSA. The CDR3 length is 15 residues. CDR3 nucleotide sequence: TGTGCCAGCAGCTTAGACTACAGGGGACAGGAGACCCAGTACTTC. Amino acids: CASSLDYRGQETQYF.

This clonotype came up a few times. This chain joins TRBV6-5 and TRBJ1-5; maybe TRBD1 (5 bases). V shed 6 bases and J shed 1 base, with 13 bases lying between them. Germline-derived CDR1 and CDR2 are MNHEY and SVGAGI. This CDR3 region has 15 residues. The CDR3 DNA reads TGTGCCAGCAGCTTCCAGGAGGGGAGCAATCAGCCCCAGCATTTT. Translated: CASSFQEGSNQPQHF.

The chain joins TRBV5-4 to TRBJ2-2; TRBD1 matches at 9 bases. This CDR3 has 14 residues. Germline-derived CDR1 and CDR2 are SGHNT and YYREEE (reference sequence). Unmatched junction bases numbered 7, after V lost 3 bases and J lost 10 bases. The CDR3 sequence is CASSWGTGSKELFF. In nucleotides, the CDR3 is TGTGCCAGCAGCTGGGGGACAGGGAGTAAGGAGCTGTTTTTT.

This rearrangement joins TRBV5-1 to TRBJ1-6; the D gene is possibly TRBD1 (5 bases). Trimming shortened V by 0 bases and J by 8 bases, and 15 bases separated the two germline ends. Germline assignment: CDR1 SGHRS and CDR2 YFSETQ. The CDR3 length is 16 residues. CDR3 region: CASSLDGQGVHSPLHF. The DNA of the CDR3 is TGCGCCAGCAGCTTGGACGGGCAGGGTGTCCATTCACCCCTCCACTTT.

The chain has TRBV7-9 and TRBJ1-2; a weak D match, TRBD1 (5 bases). Per the germline V gene, CDR1 is SEHNR and CDR2 is FQNEAQ (reference sequence). The ends were cut back, 7 bases at V and 8 bases at J, with 20 bases in the middle. CDR3 length: 14 amino acids. CDR3 sequence: CASIPGWGTSGYTF. Written as DNA, the CDR3 is TGTGCCAGCATCCCCGGGTGGGGGACTAGCGGCTACACCTTC. Complete variable domain (other parts from reference TRBV7-9 and TRBJ1-2): DTGVSQNPRHKITKRGQNVTFRCDPISEHNRLYWYRQTLGQGPEFLTYFQNEAQLEKSRLLSDRFSAERPKGSFSTLEIQRTEQGDSAMYLCASIPGWGTSGYTFGSGTRLTVV.

This clonotype was seen many times. This rearrangement joins TRBV10-3 to TRBJ1-5; 8 bases are shared with TRBD1. Trimming removed 11 bases from V and 6 bases from J; junction bases left unmatched: 6. This CDR3 is 12 amino acids long. The V gene's germline CDR1 is ENHRY and CDR2 SYGVKD. The CDR3 reads CAATGERQPQHF. The CDR3 DNA is TGTGCCGCGACAGGGGAGCGTCAGCCCCAGCATTTT.

The chain employs TRBV25-1 and TRBJ1-1; 8 bases line up with TRBD1. The J segment lost 1 base and the V segment lost 9 bases, leaving 10 bases of the junction unmatched. This CDR3 spans 15 amino acids. CDR1 and CDR2 (germline): MGHDK, SYGVNS. The CDR3 region is CASVDTGGRNTEAFF. The DNA of the CDR3 is TGTGCCAGTGTGGACACAGGGGGTAGGAACACTGAAGCTTTCTTT.